A single sample is the source of the 11 T cell receptor beta chains below, sequenced in a study of cytomegalovirus exposure and HLA in healthy donors. The PCR was carried out with 60 Vbeta primers and 13 Jbeta primers. Data came from immunoSEQ multiplex PCR; TCRdb stores just in-frame clones and leaves some out. The sample includes 150,000 to 200,000 clones, 65% to 85% of them seen just once. Sequenced material: PBMCs. The receptors shown here come from a man between 60 and 70 years old in good health and CMV-seronegative.

The chain carries TRBV4-2 and TRBJ2-1; 12 positions agree with TRBD2. The CDR3 loop spans 18 amino acids. The trim removed 7 bases at V and 0 bases at J, leaving 10 bases unmatched. The germline CDR1 and CDR2 sequences are LGHNA and YNFKEQ. CDR3 protein: CASNPGLAGPSSYNEQFF. In DNA, the CDR3 is TGTGCCAGCAACCCGGGACTAGCGGGCCCTAGCTCCTACAATGAGCAGTTCTTC.

The rearrangement uses TRBV18 and TRBJ2-1; 9 bases are a match to TRBD1. The V gene's germline CDR1 is KGHSH and CDR2 LQKENI. The CDR3 totals 16 residues. Trimming took 1 base from V and 6 from J; bases not matched to a gene: 7. The CDR3 loop reads CASSPLGQGTANEQFF. CDR3 nucleotide sequence: TGTGCCAGCTCACCACTAGGACAGGGGACCGCCAATGAGCAGTTCTTC. The full variable domain, completed using reference TRBV18 and TRBJ2-1, is NAGVMQNPRHLVRRRGQEARLRCSPMKGHSHVYWYRQLPEEGLKFMVYLQKENIIDESGMPKERFSAEFPKEGPSILRIQQVVRGDSAAYFCASSPLGQGTANEQFFGPGTRLTVL.

The gene calls are TRBV29-1 and TRBJ2-3; TRBD1 agrees at 9 bases. The germline V gene encodes CDR1 SQVTM and CDR2 ANQGSEA. This CDR3 region has 14 residues. The junction had 5 bases not matched to a gene; V was cut back by 3 bases and J by 4 bases. The CDR3 DNA reads as TGCAGCGTTGAGGGGACAGGGTTTCCAGATACGCAGTATTTT. It encodes CSVEGTGFPDTQYF.

The J gene is TRBJ2-5, the V gene TRBV28; D is perhaps TRBD2 (6 bases). CDR1 is MDHEN and CDR2 is SYDVKM in the germline V gene. Trimming pared 5 bases from V and 2 bases from J, leaving 15 bases between. This CDR3 is 15 amino acids long. CDR3: CASSPLMAGQETQYF. CDR3 nucleotides: TGTGCCAGCAGTCCCCTTATGGCGGGGCAAGAGACCCAGTACTTC.

This clone showed up just a few times. V and J are TRBV18 and TRBJ2-7, with 8 bases that match TRBD2. This CDR3 has 15 residues. From germline, CDR1 is KGHSH and CDR2 LQKENI. J was trimmed by 6 bases and V by 2 bases; bases with no gene match: 9. The CDR3 sequence: CASSPFSREASEQYF. As DNA, the CDR3 is TGTGCCAGCTCACCATTCTCGCGGGAGGCCTCCGAGCAGTACTTC. Supplemented by reference TRBV18 and TRBJ2-7, the full variable domain reads NAGVMQNPRHLVRRRGQEARLRCSPMKGHSHVYWYRQLPEEGLKFMVYLQKENIIDESGMPKERFSAEFPKEGPSILRIQQVVRGDSAAYFCASSPFSREASEQYFGPGTRLTVT.

The rearrangement links TRBV28 to TRBJ2-7, with a possible D match to TRBD1 (6 bases). The V and J ends lost 3 bases and 0 bases respectively, with 9 bases between them. The CDR3 is made up of 14 amino acids. Germline V gene sequence: CDR1 MDHEN, CDR2 SYDVKM. This CDR3 is CASSFQGFSYEQYF. The CDR3 nucleotides are TGTGCCAGCAGTTTTCAGGGGTTCTCCTACGAGCAGTACTTC.

The chain links TRBV27 to TRBJ2-7; 7 bases line up with TRBD1. The CDR3 runs to 14 residues. CDR1 and CDR2 from the germline V gene are MNHEY and SMNVEV (reference sequence). Germline trimming cut 3 bases from V and 2 bases from J; bases unmatched to any gene: 4. The CDR3 sequence: CASSLMQGAYEQYF. In DNA form, the CDR3 reads TGTGCCAGCAGTTTGATGCAGGGGGCCTACGAGCAGTACTTC.

CDR3 DNA sequence: TGTGCCAGCAGTGACGGTTGGGGAAACACCATATATTTT. This sequence encodes CASSDGWGNTIYF. This chain links TRBV25-1 with TRBJ1-3; no reliable D call. The germline V gene has CDR1 MGHDK and CDR2 SYGVNS. The CDR3 sequence is 13 residues long. V lost 3 bases, J lost 4 bases, and 7 bases lay in between. The variable domain in full, with the rest retrieved from reference TRBV25-1 and TRBJ1-3, is EADIYQTPRYLVIGTGKKITLECSQTMGHDKMYWYQQDPGMELHLIHYSYGVNSTEKGDLSSESTVSRIRTEHFPLTLESARPSHTSQYLCASSDGWGNTIYFGEGSWLTVV.

This chain links TRBV19 with TRBJ2-1, with 8 nucleotides matching TRBD1. The trim removed 5 bases at V and 4 bases at J, leaving 13 bases unmatched. The CDR3 sequence is 17 residues long. CDR1 LNHDA and CDR2 SQIVND come from the germline V gene (reference sequence). DNA of the CDR3: TGTGCCAGTAGTTTGGGGGGTGGGACAGGTAGGTACAATGAGCAGTTCTTC. It encodes CASSLGGGTGRYNEQFF.

The sample holds a few counts of this clone. This sequence joins TRBV28 and TRBJ1-3, with D perhaps TRBD1 (5 bases). The CDR3 is made up of 14 amino acids. Germline values: CDR1 MDHEN, CDR2 SYDVKM. The V end lost 7 bases, the J end lost 0 bases, and 10 bases lay between the germline ends. This chain's CDR3 is CASTKGFSGNTIYF. Here the CDR3 DNA reads TGTGCCAGCACGAAGGGGTTCTCTGGAAACACCATATATTTT.

The sample holds a few counts of this clone. The chain is built from TRBV27 and TRBJ2-7; 10 bases map to TRBD2. V lost 2 bases and J lost 1; bases outside the gene matches: 5. Germline assignment: CDR1 MNHEY and CDR2 SMNVEV (reference sequence). The CDR3 contains 16 residues. The CDR3 here is CASSLKTGLASYEQYF. CDR3 nucleotide sequence: TGTGCCAGCAGTTTAAAGACGGGACTAGCGTCCTACGAGCAGTACTTC.